This passage covers 12 T cell receptor beta chains from one sample sequenced in a study of cytomegalovirus exposure and HLA in healthy donors. Assay: immunoSEQ multiplex PCR; the TCRdb copy retains only in-frame clones and omits some. The table has about 250,000 clones, roughly 87% seen once; the top ten hold 12%. The sequenced material came from PBMCs. The receptors were gathered from a young man in good health and CMV-seropositive.

This chain uses TRBV4-2 with TRBJ2-1; 11 bases are shared with TRBD2. The CDR3 totals 16 residues. V lost 2 bases to trimming and J lost 6 bases; unmatched junction nucleotides: 6. Germline V gene lookup returns CDR1 LGHNA and CDR2 YNFKEQ. The CDR3 bases are TGTGCCAGCAGCCAACCCACCGGGACTAGCGGCAATGAGCAGTTCTTC. Translation gives CASSQPTGTSGNEQFF.

V gene TRBV2 combines with J gene TRBJ2-1, with 8 bases identical to TRBD2. Trimming removed 7 bases from V and 2 bases from J; junction bases left unmatched: 7. The CDR3 has 15 residues. In germline, CDR1 is SNHLY, CDR2 FYNNEI. In DNA form, the CDR3 reads TGTGCCAGCAAAACTAGCGGAAGCACCTACAATGAGCAGTTCTTC. This gives the protein CASKTSGSTYNEQFF.

The V and J genes are TRBV1 and TRBJ2-2; no DNA check was done on the table's D call, TRBD2. TRBV1 represents a pseudogene. The CDR3 loop spans 17 amino acids. The CDR3, as DNA: TGCACCAGCAGCCAAGATCGTACTAGCGGGAGGTCCGGGGAGCTGTTTTTT. Its translation is CTSSQDRTSGRSGELFF.

The chain uses TRBV6-4 and TRBJ2-1; D tentatively fits TRBD1 or TRBD2 (5 bases each). Germline CDR1 and CDR2: MRHNA and SNTAGT. The CDR3 extends over 13 amino acids. V was cut by 6 bases and J by 9 bases, with 15 bases left in between. CDR3 coding DNA: TGTGCCAGCAGCGGAGACGGGGCGGGTGAGCAGTTCTTC. Protein: CASSGDGAGEQFF.

This rearrangement joins TRBV6-6 to TRBJ1-4; 10 bases agree with TRBD1. The J segment lost 2 bases and the V segment lost 7 bases, leaving 4 bases of the junction unmatched. CDR1 and CDR2 (germline): MNHNY, SVGAGI (reference sequence). This CDR3 is 15 amino acids long. The CDR3 DNA reads TGTGCCAGCAAGGGACAGGGGTTGACTAATGAAAAACTGTTTTTT. Its protein product is CASKGQGLTNEKLFF.

The chain recombines TRBV11-2 with TRBJ1-5; 8 bases are shared with TRBD1. The germline gives CDR1 SGHAT, CDR2 FQNNGV. With V trimmed by 2 bases and J by 1 base, 1 base remained unmatched. This CDR3 comprises 15 residues. CDR3 DNA: TGTGCCAGCAGCTTACGGACAGGGAGCAATCAGCCCCAGCATTTT. This gives the protein CASSLRTGSNQPQHF.

The chain combines TRBV5-1 with TRBJ1-1; 10 bases match TRBD1. The CDR3 has 16 residues. Germline V gene lookup returns CDR1 SGHRS and CDR2 YFSETQ. J gave up 4 bases and V 0 bases, and 6 bases lay outside the gene matches. Here the CDR3 reads CASSLEGQGFGTEAFF. CDR3 in DNA: TGCGCCAGCAGCTTGGAGGGACAGGGGTTCGGCACTGAAGCTTTCTTT. The whole variable domain, filled in from reference TRBV5-1 and TRBJ1-1, reads KAGVTQTPRYLIKTRGQQVTLSCSPISGHRSVSWYQQTPGQGLQFLFEYFSETQRNKGNFPGRFSGRQFSNSRSEMNVSTLELGDSALYLCASSLEGQGFGTEAFFGQGTRLTVV.

The genes are TRBV28 and TRBJ1-1; 8 nucleotides agree with TRBD1. V shed 6 bases and J 6 bases; nucleotides not matched to a gene: 9. Germline assignment: CDR1 MDHEN and CDR2 SYDVKM. There are 14 residues in the CDR3. In nucleotides, the CDR3 is TGTGCCAGCAGGCCAGGGGGCTGGGCAGCTGAAGCTTTCTTT. It translates to CASRPGGWAAEAFF. The variable domain in full, with the rest retrieved from reference TRBV28 and TRBJ1-1, is DVKVTQSSRYLVKRTGEKVFLECVQDMDHENMFWYRQDPGLGLRLIYFSYDVKMKEKGDIPEGYSVSREKKERFSLILESASTNQTSMYLCASRPGGWAAEAFFGQGTRLTVV.

The gene calls are TRBV13 and TRBJ1-4, with D perhaps matching TRBD1 (6 bases). Trimming removed 5 bases from V and 8 bases from J, with 15 bases in between. CDR3 size: 14 residues. From germline, CDR1 is PRHDT and CDR2 FYEKMQ (reference sequence). The CDR3: CASSRRGAGEKLFF. The CDR3 coding sequence is TGTGCCAGCAGCCGTCGGGGGGCCGGGGAAAAACTGTTTTTT.

The rearrangement links TRBV20-1 to TRBJ2-5; D is ambiguous. The CDR3 is made up of 11 amino acids. Per germline, CDR1 DFQATT and CDR2 SNEGSKA (reference sequence). Trimming left V 1 base short and J 5 bases short, with 5 bases between. The CDR3 loop reads CSARASETQYF. CDR3 nucleotides: TGCAGTGCTAGAGCTTCGGAGACCCAGTACTTC.

The V call is TRBV10-2, the J call TRBJ1-1, with D unclear. Trimming stripped 6 bases from V and 4 bases from J, with 6 bases between. Germline CDR1 is WSHSY and CDR2 is SAAADI. The CDR3 totals 11 residues. Written as DNA, the CDR3 is TGCGCCAGCAGCCCCTCCACTGAAGCTTTCTTT. Its protein is CASSPSTEAFF.

This clone was counted once. The gene calls are TRBV6-1 and TRBJ2-7; 12 bases agree with TRBD2. V gave up 0 bases and J gave up 2 bases; unmatched junction bases: 8. Germline V CDR1 and CDR2: MNHNS, SASEGT. The CDR3 covers 18 residues. The CDR3 DNA reads as TGTGCCAGCAGTGAAGCCCGGACTAGCGGGAATTCTCCCTACGAGCAGTACTTC. As protein: CASSEARTSGNSPYEQYF.